The clone carrying this T cell receptor beta chain has a handful of counts. This CDR3 contains 13 residues. Germline loops: CDR1 MNHEY, CDR2 SMNVEV (reference sequence). J lost 5 bases, V lost 4 bases, and 4 bases had no gene match. Starting 14 to 28 days after autologous transplant, ipilimumab 1 mg/kg was given. Through week 26, nivolumab 3 mg/kg IV was given weeks 1, 4, 7, 10, then biweekly. Sequenced by immunoSEQ multiplex PCR; TCRdb stores in-frame clones only, minus some. The sample lists over 80,000 clones, approximately 86% occurring once. The sample originates from a study of ipilimumab plus nivolumab after autologous stem cell transplantation. Overall study context: DLBCL patients had primary refractory or relapsed disease.

This clonotype was obtained from a male donor with diffuse large B-cell lymphoma. The sequencing used PBMCs, collected in a trial of ipilimumab plus nivolumab as post-transplant consolidation. The J gene is TRBJ2-7, the V gene TRBV27, with 8 bases matching TRBD1. The CDR3, as DNA: TGTGCCAGCAGTTCCTCGGACAGGGACGAGCAGTACTTC. It is translated as CASSSSDRDEQYF.